The 9 T cell receptor beta chains in this list originate from one sample, sequenced in a study of blood T cell repertoires in COVID-19. Assay used: immunoSEQ multiplex PCR; TCRdb lists only in-frame clones, some missing. The profile shows approximately 200,000 clones, about 95% of them singletons. Material for sequencing was peripheral blood. The receptor set was obtained from a man aged 30-40 years with COVID-19, enrolled during active disease.

The chain has TRBV7-3 and TRBJ2-7; D not certain. The CDR3 is made up of 13 amino acids. V gave up 2 bases and J gave up 1 base, with 6 bases separating them. Germline lookup yields CDR1 SGHTA and CDR2 FQGTGA. The CDR3 region has the DNA TGTGCCAGCAGCTTATCCCGTTCCTACGAGCAGTACTTC. Translated: CASSLSRSYEQYF.

V and J are TRBV5-1 and TRBJ2-1; TRBD2 agrees at 10 bases. Germline values: CDR1 SGHRS, CDR2 YFSETQ. The J segment lost 10 bases and the V segment lost 4 bases, leaving 11 bases of the junction unmatched. There are 15 residues in the CDR3. The CDR3 DNA reads as TGCGCCAGCAGCCGCGGGAGCGGGGGGGCCGAAGAGCAGTTCTTC. Residues: CASSRGSGGAEEQFF. Together with reference TRBV5-1 and TRBJ2-1, the CDR3 gives the full variable domain: KAGVTQTPRYLIKTRGQQVTLSCSPISGHRSVSWYQQTPGQGLQFLFEYFSETQRNKGNFPGRFSGRQFSNSRSEMNVSTLELGDSALYLCASSRGSGGAEEQFFGPGTRLTVL.

The J gene is TRBJ2-5, the V gene TRBV28; TRBD2 aligns across 11 bases. Germline V gene lookup returns CDR1 MDHEN and CDR2 SYDVKM. V was clipped by 8 bases and J by 1 base; unmatched bases: 6. The CDR3 extends over 15 amino acids. The CDR3 spells CASSVAGGIQETQYF. In DNA, the CDR3 is TGTGCCAGCTCAGTAGCGGGGGGGATCCAAGAGACCCAGTACTTC.

The chain links TRBV3-1 (or the pseudogene TRBV3-2) to TRBJ1-3; perhaps TRBD1 as D (5 bases). CDR1 is LGHDT and CDR2 is YNNKEL in the germline V gene (reference sequence). This CDR3 has 16 amino acids. The germline V and J ends were trimmed by 4 bases and 4 bases, with 17 bases remaining between them. CDR3 DNA sequence: TGTGCCAGCAGCCCTTTTCGGGCAGGGCTAGGAAACACCATATATTTT. Translating it yields CASSPFRAGLGNTIYF.

This chain joins TRBV4-1 and TRBJ1-2; D call uncertain. The V end was cut by 1 base, the J end by 4 bases, with 10 bases between. Germline loops: CDR1 MGHRA, CDR2 YSYEKL. The CDR3 spans 14 residues. The CDR3 DNA follows: TGCGCCAGCAGCCAAGTTTTGCAGGTCTATGGCTACACCTTC. Residues: CASSQVLQVYGYTF.

This clone was picked up a small number of times. The V gene is TRBV30, the J gene TRBJ1-2; TRBD1 matches at 8 bases. J was trimmed by 8 bases and V by 4 bases; bases with no gene match: 12. The CDR3 is 14 amino acids. Germline V CDR1 and CDR2: GTSNPN, SVGIG (reference sequence). The CDR3 region is CAWIRQDRGRGYTF. CDR3 in DNA: TGTGCCTGGATCCGTCAAGACAGGGGTCGAGGCTACACCTTC. Full variable domain (missing parts from reference TRBV30 and TRBJ1-2): SQTIHQWPATLVQPVGSPLSLECTVEGTSNPNLYWYRQAAGRGLQLLFYSVGIGQISSEVPQNLSASRPQDRQFILSSKKLLLSDSGFYLCAWIRQDRGRGYTFGSGTRLTVV.

The chain carries TRBV9 and TRBJ1-4, with 12 bases identical to TRBD1. Germline lookup yields CDR1 SGDLS and CDR2 YYNGEE. After removal of 2 bases from V and 5 bases from J, the junction contained 4 bases not matched to a gene. The CDR3 has 16 amino acids. CDR3 region: CASSVAGQGANEKLFF. DNA of the CDR3: TGTGCCAGCAGCGTGGCGGGACAGGGGGCAAATGAAAAACTGTTTTTT. The complete variable domain, with remaining parts taken from reference TRBV9 and TRBJ1-4, reads DSGVTQTPKHLITATGQRVTLRCSPRSGDLSVYWYQQSLDQGLQFLIQYYNGEERAKGNILERFSAQQFPDLHSELNLSSLELGDSALYFCASSVAGQGANEKLFFGSGTQLSVL.

The rearrangement links TRBV7-9 to TRBJ1-1, with 7 bases lining up with TRBD1. Germline CDR1 is SEHNR and CDR2 is FQNEAQ (reference sequence). The CDR3 runs 15 residues. V lost 1 base to trimming and J lost 4 bases; unmatched junction nucleotides: 6. This CDR3 reads CASSLDRGRGTEAFF. The CDR3 region has the DNA TGTGCCAGCAGCTTAGACAGGGGACGGGGCACTGAAGCTTTCTTT.

This chain uses TRBV19 with TRBJ1-5; tentatively, D is TRBD1 (5 bases). The length of the CDR3 is 15 residues. Germline lookup yields CDR1 LNHDA and CDR2 SQIVND (reference sequence). The V and J ends lost 6 bases and 5 bases respectively, with 17 bases between them. Here the CDR3 DNA reads TGTGCCAGTAGGCCCTCGGGGGACGGCTATCAGCCCCAGCATTTT. As protein: CASRPSGDGYQPQHF.